This TCR beta chain was identified in a study of cytomegalovirus exposure and HLA in healthy donors (dated 2017 in TCRdb). Regarding the study in general: According to an earlier analysis of a few hundred of the donors, some 170 million T cells yielded 120 million or so unique TCR beta sequences and approximately 300 Gb of sequence data. About 300 gigabases of sequencing data and approximately 92 million unique TCR sequences made up an early release that covered over 550 HLA-typed donors. Of the approximately 400 genotyped donors, 81% were placed in the genetic ancestry cluster associated with self-reported Caucasian donors. The study was designed to test whether signatures of past pathogen exposure could be identified by cataloging public T cell receptors. The T cell repertoires of about 700 subjects were profiled by immunosequencing and related to cytomegalovirus serostatus. A separate validation cohort of more than 100 different subjects was used in addition to the 666-subject first cohort. To predict cytomegalovirus infection status, the study combined high-throughput TCR immunosequencing, statistical association of individual TCRs with disease status, and machine learning. A later analysis re-examined previously published TCR beta repertoires from more than 650 donors and added high-resolution HLA genotyping to investigate patterns of TCR occurrence. Rather than drawing on any new phenotypic data, the later analysis identified candidate immune exposures from TCR beta sequences and the way those sequences occurred across donors. An earlier analysis of 587 of the donors used high-throughput TCR beta sequencing to judge whether each TCR beta V gene segment behaved as functional or pseudogenic. Donor age, sex, ethnicity and CMV serostatus were compiled together with the repertoire data. A later genetic analysis used genome-wide SNP genotypes for about 65% of the 666 donors, treating that subset as a discovery cohort. Every repertoire in the discovery cohort had been generated on one and the same sequencing platform. HLA typing covered class I and class II loci at four-digit resolution. Typing coverage differed by locus: A, B, C, DRB1 and DQB1 were typed in roughly 629-630 donors, DQA1 in 522, DPA1 in approximately 600, and DPB1 in around 490. Because of strong linkage in the cohort, roughly five DR-DQ haplotypes were treated as single units for association and clustering. On average, around 200,000 unique TCR beta nucleotide sequences were sequenced per donor among several hundred genotyped donors of the cohort, with about 17% of those sequences being non-productive. What the work shows at the level of the full study, not this receptor alone: For the cohort, immune exposure information was limited to CMV serostatus. A later analysis found that most CMV-associated TCR beta chains appeared HLA-restricted, with HLA associations seemingly driven largely by CMV exposure. Several of the top co-occurrence clusters appeared to be linked to parvovirus B19, influenza, CMV and Epstein-Barr virus, according to a later analysis. A later analysis found that HLA-associated TCR beta chains were more clonally expanded and had lower generation probabilities than equally common non-associated chains. V-gene and J-gene trimming of TCR beta chains was associated with a missense DCLRE1C variant in a later genetic analysis, and the association was replicated in an independent cohort. Only TCR beta chains were sequenced in this cohort, and the absence of alpha or paired-chain data limited detectable features. The classifier was reported to diagnose cytomegalovirus status with high specificity and sensitivity in both the original cohort and the validation cohort. A group of highly shared sequence variants was considered likely to be a technical artifact of the sequencing pipeline. In the study, some 180 TCR beta chains were listed as associated with cytomegalovirus. In an earlier analysis of 587 of the donors, most TCR beta V segments were observed in productive rearrangements about 87% or about 30% of the time, broadly matching IMGT annotations. Three of the identified cytomegalovirus-associated TCR beta chains were confirmed in vitro to be specific for cytomegalovirus antigens. A further reported finding was that TCR beta sequences accurately predicted the HLA-A and HLA-B alleles for most subjects in the first cohort. Over 15 rarely observed V segments, including chromosome 9 orphons, were excluded from the earlier analysis of approximately 500 of the donors because counts were too low. When HLA alleles, especially DR and DQ, strongly co-occurred, TCR associations were difficult to assign to individual alleles. Because some donors lacked HLA typing at each locus, the association tests relied only on the typed subset. Correlated functional status among segregating V segments might reflect linkage disequilibrium, but an unknown experimental factor could not be ruled out. Most TCR sequences were observed very rarely across donors, whereas some public TCRs were present in many individuals. The authors suggested that the approach could potentially be generalized to other disease states and immunological phenotypes. The presence/absence analyses assumed that sequencing depth was roughly uniform across donors, and that assumption may not be true. A later analysis associated about 17,000 TCR beta sequences with specific HLA alleles at a false discovery rate of 0.05. In a later analysis, the rate of TCR association differed among HLA loci, with DRB1 alleles having the most associated TCRs and HLA-C alleles having the fewest. In a later genetic analysis, fewer N-insertions in productive TCRs were reported among donors in an Asian-associated ancestry cluster than the approximately 670-donor mean.

Libraries were prepared through the immunoSEQ multiplex PCR assay. The multiplex PCR relied on a mix of 60 forward primers for TCR Vbeta segments and 13 reverse primers for TCR Jbeta segments. The CDR3 region of rearranged TCR beta genes was amplified from genomic DNA by a multiplex PCR assay. Amplified TCR beta libraries were sequenced as 87-base-pair reads on the Illumina HiSeq System. In the source study's methods: Across the 600 to 700 repertoires, a later analysis counted roughly 77 million unique TCR beta chains, approximately 10 million of which were shared by at least two donors. A nearest-neighbor algorithm error-corrected the raw reads and collapsed the reads into unique sequences, merging closely related sequences to remove PCR and sequencing errors. V, D and J gene segments were assigned by aligning CDR3 sequences to IMGT reference sequences. Each retained sequence needed at least a six-nucleotide match to both a V gene segment and a J gene segment. Rearrangements were classified as productive when the CDR3 lacked stop codons and remained in frame with V and J, and all other rearrangements were classified as non-productive. Following IMGT convention, CDR3 was defined as the stretch from the second conserved V-encoded cysteine to the conserved J-encoded phenylalanine. In an earlier analysis of 500 to 650 of the donors, sequences lacking an unambiguous match to a single V gene segment were excluded. An earlier analysis of 500 to 700 of the donors classified V segments as functional when productive rearrangements were above 56.7% and as segregating when the standard deviation between donors was above 5%. To diagnose cytomegalovirus status from the catalog of TCR beta chain sequences, a statistical classification framework was built. In a later analysis, TCR nucleotide sequences were compared against IMGT/GENE-DB human TR gene sequences so that V and J genes could be assigned. The TCRdist pipeline was used in a later analysis to assign CDR3 sequences and most-parsimonious VDJ recombination scenarios. In a later analysis, each TCR beta chain was defined by its CDR3 amino acid sequence together with its V-gene family, and reads lacking a unique V-gene family were excluded. As a way to deal with suspected cross-contamination and a sequencing artifact, a later analysis dropped 592 nucleotide sequences that were highly shared and had low generation probability. A later analysis calculated a clonal expansion index for each public chain from normalized within-repertoire ranks of inferred template counts. A later analysis computed generation probabilities with a VDJ recombination model fitted to out-of-frame rearrangements, and checked the results against IGoR. A later analysis scored TCR-TCR, TCR-HLA and TCR-CMV co-occurrence with hypergeometric tests, applying a repertoire-size bias correction to TCR pairs. To estimate false discovery rates, a later analysis permuted the HLA or CMV assignments 20 times. In a later analysis, co-occurring TCRs were grouped using DBSCAN, and TCRdist sequence similarity was added for clustering within HLA-allele-positive subsets. For co-occurrence clustering, repertoires with fewer than 30,000 or more than 120,000 public chains were excluded, along with roughly 5 repertoires with anomalous nucleotide sharing. TCRdb provides this immuneACCESS table in a form limited to in-frame rearrangements. Some clones are lacking; in checked studies, under half of them reflect an unresolved V gene, and why the rest are absent is not known. V, J and clone size reflect that table, while D and trimming were determined from the DNA. This sample holds 150,000 to 200,000 clones; roughly four fifths were observed only once. Of the sample, 4% to 5% is held by the ten largest clones.

Notes on this clone: Its recognized antigen is unknown. The input lacks base qualities; no much larger clone sits a single base away.

The cohort consisted of 670 or so healthy bone marrow donors. At the time of sampling, all cohort members were nominally healthy, though unrecorded immune exposures were likely present. The donor was CMV seropositive and was included in the group of 250 to 350 seropositive cohort members. A peripheral blood sample was provided by each donor, and peripheral blood mononuclear cells were used for TCR beta sequencing. The Qiagen DNeasy Blood Extraction Kit was used to extract genomic DNA from the blood cell samples. The sequence derives from a woman aged 18-29 years in good health and CMV-seropositive. The specimen sequenced was PBMCs.

The DNA sequence follows: TGTGCCAGCAGTGGACTAGCGGGGAACACAGATACGCAGTATTTT. This is translated as CASSGLAGNTDTQYF. The chain couples TRBV6-4 to TRBJ2-3, and 11 junction bases match TRBD2. The CDR3 numbers 15 residues from cysteine through phenylalanine. The kept DNA is CDR3 alone, 45 bases in frame from the first base. For CDR1 and CDR2, the germline V gene lists MRHNA and SNTAGT. Trimming accounts for 4 bases at V and 2 bases at J, while the number of junction bases matched to no gene is 2.